This TCR beta chain was sequenced during a study of cytomegalovirus exposure and HLA in healthy donors. General study results and limits: Presence/absence analyses treated sequencing depth as roughly uniform across donors. Excluded were some V segments that proved indistinguishable, including TRBV6-2 and TRBV6-3.

PCR used 60 Vbeta primers and 13 Jbeta primers. Assay: immunoSEQ multiplex PCR; the TCRdb copy retains only in-frame clones and omits some. This table has about 69,000 clones, 74% appearing once. Per germline, CDR1 MNHNS and CDR2 SASEGT. After removal of 6 bases from V and 7 bases from J, the junction contained 8 bases not matched to a gene. This CDR3 spans 15 amino acids. With respect to this clone: Antigen specificity is unknown.

V and J are TRBV6-1 and TRBJ1-4; 10 bases are shared with TRBD1. The sequenced sample consisted of PBMCs. The receptor comes from a woman in her sixties in good health and CMV-seropositive. CDR3 nucleotides: TGTGCCAGCAGCAACGACAGGGGGCCGAGTGAAAAACTGTTTTTT. Translating it yields CASSNDRGPSEKLFF.